This T cell receptor beta chain was recovered during a study of cytomegalovirus exposure and HLA in healthy donors. Study overall: Approximately 80 million unique TCRs, all from HLA-typed donors, were included in an early release of the data.

The PCR had 60 Vbeta and 13 Jbeta primers. The method was immunoSEQ multiplex PCR; TCRdb's version includes in-frame clones alone and lacks a portion of them. The table shows some 180,000 clones, with just over 75% occurring only once. As for the donors, each was a healthy bone marrow donor. With V trimmed by 4 bases and J by 3 bases, 11 bases remained unmatched. The CDR3 runs 16 residues. Per the germline V gene, CDR1 is SGHRS and CDR2 is YFSETQ. This TCR came from a man aged 18 to 29 in good health and CMV-seronegative. The sequencing sample was made of PBMCs. The chain employs TRBV5-1 and TRBJ1-2, with 8 bases lining up with TRBD1. The CDR3: CASSAVTQGADYGYTF. CDR3 bases: TGCGCCAGCAGCGCAGTAACGCAGGGGGCGGACTATGGCTACACCTTC.